The 31 T cell receptor beta chains reported below all come from one sample, sequenced in a study of blood T cell repertoires in COVID-19. The data were produced by immunoSEQ multiplex PCR, yet TCRdb's version contains in-frame clones alone and is incomplete. The sample records approximately 250,000 clones, just under 90% being singletons. The sequencing sample was made of PBMCs or T cells enriched from blood (not recorded which). The receptors here all came from a woman aged 25 to 39 with acute COVID-19.

This clone has a single count. The chain employs TRBV5-1 and TRBJ2-1; no reliable D call. The V gene lost 2 bases and the J gene lost 8 bases, with 11 bases spanning the gap. This CDR3 comprises 13 residues. Germline V gene lookup returns CDR1 SGHRS and CDR2 YFSETQ. This chain's CDR3 is CASSFDELDEQFF. DNA of the CDR3: TGCGCCAGCAGCTTCGATGAGCTCGATGAGCAGTTCTTC.

This clone has a single count. The chain's CDR3 is CASRLDRNSNQPQHF. In DNA, the CDR3 is TGTGCCAGTAGACTCGACAGAAATAGCAATCAGCCCCAGCATTTT. V usage is TRBV19 and J usage is TRBJ1-5; D perhaps matches TRBD1 (5 bases). V lost 6 bases and J 0 bases, leaving 12 bases between the germline ends. The germline V gene has CDR1 LNHDA and CDR2 SQIVND (reference sequence). CDR3 size: 15 residues.

The chain couples TRBV18 to TRBJ1-1; no reliable D call. The CDR3 runs to 15 residues. In germline, CDR1 is KGHSH, CDR2 LQKENI. V shed 2 bases and J shed 2 bases, with 12 bases lying between them. CDR3 coding DNA: TGTGCCAGCTCACCAGAGGCGGCAGTTAACACTGAAGCTTTCTTT. Amino acids: CASSPEAAVNTEAFF.

The chain joins TRBV7-2 to TRBJ2-1; 10 nucleotides align to TRBD2. CDR3 size: 17 residues. V was clipped by 4 bases and J by 6 bases; unmatched bases: 12. Germline-derived CDR1 and CDR2 are SGHTA and FQGNSA. CDR3 protein: CASSSEQLAGKSNEQFF. CDR3 DNA: TGTGCCAGCAGCTCGGAGCAACTAGCGGGGAAGTCCAATGAGCAGTTCTTC.

The chain links TRBV2 to TRBJ2-7, with a tentative D call TRBD1 (6 bases). Germline V gives CDR1 SNHLY, CDR2 FYNNEI. The CDR3 runs to 13 residues. Trimming left V 11 bases short and J 2 bases short, with 16 bases between. The CDR3 DNA is TGTGCCTCCTGCCTGGACAGCACCTACGAGCAGTACTTC. Translated: CASCLDSTYEQYF.

With respect to this clone: Other DNA variants within this sample encode the same CDR3. The V gene is TRBV7-2, the J gene TRBJ2-1, with a tentative D call TRBD1 (6 bases). In germline, CDR1 is SGHTA, CDR2 FQGNSA. This CDR3 is 15 amino acids long. V shed 5 bases and J shed 4 bases, with 15 bases lying between them. As DNA, the CDR3 is TGTGCCAGCAGCAGCAGGGGAGCTGGGTACAATGAGCAGTTCTTC. Translated, it gives CASSSRGAGYNEQFF.

The chain combines TRBV7-3 with TRBJ2-2; D not certain. With 4 bases removed from V and 4 bases from J, the gap between germline ends came to 7 bases. Germline V gives CDR1 SGHTA, CDR2 FQGTGA. The CDR3 is 13 amino acids. Here the CDR3 reads CASSSYSTGELFF. For the CDR3, the DNA is TGTGCCAGCAGCTCCTACAGCACCGGGGAGCTGTTTTTT.

The chain links TRBV30 to TRBJ2-7; 7 bases align to TRBD2. CDR1 GTSNPN and CDR2 SVGIG come from the germline V gene (reference sequence). There are 12 residues in the CDR3. CDR3 sequence: CALGRGGYEQYF. In DNA, the CDR3 is TGTGCGCTAGGGAGGGGAGGGTACGAGCAGTACTTC.

The chain combines TRBV2 with TRBJ2-1; D ambiguous. Germline V CDR1 and CDR2: SNHLY, FYNNEI. Trimming took 2 bases from V and 0 from J, leaving 8 bases between them. The CDR3 sequence is 15 residues long. CDR3 residues: CASSERLSSYNEQFF. The CDR3 bases are TGTGCCAGCAGTGAACGCTTGAGCTCCTACAATGAGCAGTTCTTC. The complete variable domain, with remaining parts taken from reference TRBV2 and TRBJ2-1, reads EPEVTQTPSHQVTQMGQEVILRCVPISNHLYFYWYRQILGQKVEFLVSFYNNEISEKSEIFDDQFSVERPDGSNFTLKIRSTKLEDSAMYFCASSERLSSYNEQFFGPGTRLTVL.

J is TRBJ2-5 and V is TRBV18; 11 bases line up with TRBD1. The CDR3 runs to 18 residues. Germline V gives CDR1 KGHSH, CDR2 LQKENI. Trimming cost V 3 bases and J 1 base; bases outside gene matches: 10. The CDR3 bases are TGTGCCAGCTCACCGTCGGGACAGGGGGAGGGGTCCCAAGAGACCCAGTACTTC. Translation gives CASSPSGQGEGSQETQYF.

This clone occurred once. CDR3 region: CASGLVLAGEGPRQFF. The CDR3 region has the DNA TGTGCTAGTGGTTTGGTCCTAGCGGGAGAGGGCCCGCGGCAGTTCTTC. The chain carries TRBV12-5 and TRBJ2-1; 10 bases match TRBD2. Germline loops: CDR1 LGHNT, CDR2 FRNRAP. The junction had 11 bases not matched to a gene; V was cut back by 0 bases and J by 12 bases. The CDR3 sequence is 16 residues long.

V is TRBV7-6 and J is TRBJ2-3; 9 positions match TRBD2. With V trimmed by 0 bases and J by 6 bases, 10 bases remained unmatched. Germline-derived CDR1 and CDR2 are SGHVS and FNYEAQ. This CDR3 has 17 residues. The CDR3 is CASSLAGSGSRFDTQYF. The CDR3 DNA sequence: TGTGCCAGCAGCTTAGCTGGTAGCGGGAGTCGGTTCGATACGCAGTATTTT.

This sequence joins TRBV7-9 and TRBJ2-2; TRBD2 is a possible D gene (5 bases). CDR1 SEHNR and CDR2 FQNEAQ come from the germline V gene (reference sequence). V was pared by 7 bases and J by 0 bases, with 15 bases between. The CDR3 spans 16 residues. The CDR3 region is CASTRTGSANTGELFF. CDR3 nucleotide sequence: TGTGCCAGCACCAGAACGGGGAGCGCGAACACCGGGGAGCTGTTTTTT.

The rearrangement uses TRBV3-1 (or the pseudogene TRBV3-2) and TRBJ1-4; 12 bases line up with TRBD1. CDR3 size: 15 residues. In germline, CDR1 is LGHDT, CDR2 YNNKEL (reference sequence). The trim removed 0 bases at V and 12 bases at J, leaving 5 bases unmatched. The DNA of the CDR3 is TGTGCCAGCAGCCAAGAAGGGACAGGGGGCGAACAACTGTTTTTT. Translated, it gives CASSQEGTGGEQLFF.

The genes are TRBV5-1 and TRBJ2-7, with D possibly matching TRBD2 (6 bases). CDR3 length: 16 residues. Trimming removed 4 bases from V and 6 bases from J, with 23 bases in between. Germline lookup yields CDR1 SGHRS and CDR2 YFSETQ. CDR3 in DNA: TGCGCCAGCAGCCCGAGGGCGGTGGGGACTGGGGGCGAGCAGTACTTC. The encoded protein is CASSPRAVGTGGEQYF. Supplemented by reference TRBV5-1 and TRBJ2-7, the full variable domain reads KAGVTQTPRYLIKTRGQQVTLSCSPISGHRSVSWYQQTPGQGLQFLFEYFSETQRNKGNFPGRFSGRQFSNSRSEMNVSTLELGDSALYLCASSPRAVGTGGEQYFGPGTRLTVT.

The chain is built from TRBV6-5 and TRBJ1-5, with TRBD1 matching over 7 bases. Germline loops: CDR1 MNHEY, CDR2 SVGAGI. The CDR3 runs 15 residues. J lost 6 bases, V lost 6 bases, and 11 bases had no gene match. The DNA of the CDR3 is TGTGCCAGCAGAAAATTACAGGGACAGAGTCAGCCCCAGCATTTT. Protein: CASRKLQGQSQPQHF.

The genes are TRBV9 and TRBJ2-2; the match to TRBD2 covers 11 bases. This CDR3 is 17 amino acids long. Germline loops: CDR1 SGDLS, CDR2 YYNGEE. V lost 0 bases to trimming and J lost 3 bases; unmatched junction nucleotides: 4. CDR3: CASSVAQGLADTGELFF. CDR3 nucleotides: TGTGCCAGCAGCGTAGCTCAGGGACTAGCGGACACCGGGGAGCTGTTTTTT.

V usage is TRBV11-3 and J usage is TRBJ2-2, with a weak D call TRBD1 (6 bases). The length of the CDR3 is 13 residues. V dropped 1 base and J dropped 8 bases, with 8 bases sitting between them. CDR1 is SGHNT and CDR2 is YENEEA in the germline V gene. This CDR3 is CASSLARGGELFF. CDR3 nucleotides: TGTGCCAGCAGCTTAGCCAGGGGTGGGGAGCTGTTTTTT. The entire variable domain, with the rest obtained from reference TRBV11-3 and TRBJ2-2, is as follows: EAGVVQSPRYKIIEKKQPVAFWCNPISGHNTLYWYLQNLGQGPELLIRYENEEAVDDSQLPKDRFSAERLKGVDSTLKIQPAELGDSAVYLCASSLARGGELFFGEGSRLTVL.

The gene calls are TRBV7-2 and TRBJ1-5, with a weak D call TRBD1 (6 bases). The V end lost 3 bases, the J end lost 2 bases, and 11 bases lay between the germline ends. The CDR3 totals 15 residues. Germline CDR1 SGHTA, CDR2 FQGNSA. CDR3 coding DNA: TGTGCCAGCAGCTTGGGGGCGCTGGGCAATCAGCCCCAGCATTTT. Translation gives CASSLGALGNQPQHF.

The V call is TRBV7-3, the J call TRBJ2-3, with D maybe TRBD1 (6 bases). Germline V gives CDR1 SGHTA, CDR2 FQGTGA. Trimming took off 5 bases at V and 2 bases at J, with 17 bases between the two ends. The CDR3 covers 16 residues. CDR3 DNA: TGTGCCAGCAGCCTCCAACTAGGGGGAGTCACAGATACGCAGTATTTT. This translates into CASSLQLGGVTDTQYF.

This sequence joins TRBV28 and TRBJ2-7, with D tentatively TRBD1 or TRBD2 (8 bases each). CDR1 and CDR2 (germline): MDHEN, SYDVKM. The ends were cut back, 6 bases at V and 6 bases at J, with 18 bases in the middle. The CDR3 extends over 14 amino acids. This CDR3 is CASRLAGQASEQYF. The CDR3 nucleotides are TGTGCCAGCAGATTAGCGGGACAGGCCTCCGAGCAGTACTTC.

This clone was seen once. The gene calls are TRBV3-1 (or the pseudogene TRBV3-2) and TRBJ2-1, with D possibly matching TRBD2 (6 bases). V lost 3 bases and J lost 10, with 19 bases in between. The CDR3 runs 15 residues. In germline, CDR1 is LGHDT, CDR2 YNNKEL (reference sequence). The CDR3 DNA sequence: TGTGCCAGCAGCCAGCAGGTGACCGGGAGTTTAGAGCAGTTCTTC. Its protein is CASSQQVTGSLEQFF.

The chain combines TRBV6-5 with TRBJ2-1; the match to TRBD2 covers 11 bases. The germline V gene encodes CDR1 MNHEY and CDR2 SVGAGI. The CDR3 length is 14 residues. J was trimmed by 4 bases and V by 8 bases; bases with no gene match: 4. The DNA for the CDR3 is TGTGCCAGCGCCGGGACTAGCGGATACAATGAGCAGTTCTTC. This gives the protein CASAGTSGYNEQFF.

J is TRBJ2-7 and V is TRBV7-2; 7 bases map to TRBD1. This CDR3 is built from 15 residues. The V and J ends lost 5 bases and 3 bases, in that order; junction bases with no gene match: 10. Germline lookup yields CDR1 SGHTA and CDR2 FQGNSA. CDR3 coding DNA: TGTGCCAGCAGCCATCCGGGACAGTCCCTCTACGAGCAGTACTTC. This codes for CASSHPGQSLYEQYF.

This chain uses TRBV6-5 with TRBJ1-5, with a tentative D call TRBD1 (6 bases). The CDR3 contains 13 residues. Germline V gene sequence: CDR1 MNHEY, CDR2 SVGAGI. Trimming took 6 bases from V and 3 from J, leaving 9 bases between them. CDR3 loop: CASRQGVNQPQHF. The CDR3 DNA reads TGTGCCAGCAGACAGGGAGTCAATCAGCCCCAGCATTTT.

The chain joins TRBV7-6 to TRBJ2-2; a weak D match, TRBD1 (5 bases). V was shortened by 3 bases and J by 1 base, with 12 bases between the two germline ends. The CDR3 extends over 16 amino acids. Germline CDR1 SGHVS, CDR2 FNYEAQ. The CDR3 protein is CASSFEATGNTGELFF. The CDR3 region has the DNA TGTGCCAGCAGCTTTGAGGCTACAGGGAACACCGGGGAGCTGTTTTTT.

This clone was recorded at least ten times. The chain carries TRBV6-2 or TRBV6-3 and TRBJ2-7; 12 nucleotides agree with TRBD2. V lost 5 bases to trimming and J lost 4 bases; unmatched junction nucleotides: 6. Germline CDR1 is MNHEY and CDR2 is SVGEGT. The CDR3 is 15 residues long. CDR3 amino acids: CASSVELAGGYEQYF. Here the CDR3 DNA reads TGTGCCAGCAGTGTGGAACTAGCGGGAGGATACGAGCAGTACTTC.

The gene calls are TRBV6-1 and TRBJ1-5; tentative D call: TRBD1 (5 bases). This CDR3 comprises 14 residues. Germline V CDR1 and CDR2: MNHNS, SASEGT. V lost 1 base and J 9 bases, leaving 13 bases between the germline ends. The DNA for the CDR3 is TGTGCCAGCAGTGAAGGCAGGGCCTTTACGCCCCAGCATTTT. The encoded protein is CASSEGRAFTPQHF.

This sequence joins TRBV5-1 and TRBJ2-1; 11 bases are a match to TRBD2. Trimming removed 4 bases from V and 3 bases from J; junction bases left unmatched: 3. Germline CDR1 reads SGHRS; CDR2 reads YFSETQ. The CDR3 has 15 amino acids. The CDR3: CASSIGTSGYNEQFF. Here the CDR3 DNA reads TGCGCCAGCAGCATAGGGACTAGCGGCTACAATGAGCAGTTCTTC. The variable domain in full, completed from reference TRBV5-1 and TRBJ2-1, reads KAGVTQTPRYLIKTRGQQVTLSCSPISGHRSVSWYQQTPGQGLQFLFEYFSETQRNKGNFPGRFSGRQFSNSRSEMNVSTLELGDSALYLCASSIGTSGYNEQFFGPGTRLTVL.

This chain uses TRBV28 with TRBJ1-1, with D perhaps TRBD1 (5 bases). Germline V gives CDR1 MDHEN, CDR2 SYDVKM. Trimming shortened V by 3 bases and J by 6 bases, and 23 bases separated the two germline ends. The CDR3 totals 17 residues. For the CDR3, the DNA is TGTGCCAGCAGTTTTTTCTGGGGTGGGGCGCAGGTTGCTGAAGCTTTCTTT. Protein product: CASSFFWGGAQVAEAFF.

The J gene is TRBJ2-6, the V gene TRBV7-9; 9 bases agree with TRBD1. Germline CDR1 and CDR2: SEHNR and FQNEAQ (reference sequence). The CDR3 sequence is 17 residues long. Germline trimming cut 5 bases from V and 0 bases from J; bases unmatched to any gene: 5. The CDR3 here is CASSRQGVLSGANVLTF. The CDR3 DNA is TGTGCCAGCAGCCGACAGGGGGTACTCTCTGGGGCCAACGTCCTGACTTTC.